This T cell receptor beta chain was sequenced during a study of blood T cell repertoires in COVID-19. The wider study: Samples taken during acute and convalescent COVID-19 were collected in the United States, Italy and Spain. In each case, the material was cDNA or gDNA derived from T cells, B-cell-depleted T cells, or PBMCs.

The Seattle patients joined while their infection was active and were tracked longitudinally afterward. In germline, CDR1 is MNHEY, CDR2 SMNVEV (reference sequence). The germline V and J ends were trimmed by 7 bases and 10 bases, with 17 bases remaining between them. The CDR3 loop spans 14 amino acids. Source study methods: Researchers report that nucleated cell counts were estimated from reference gene primer amplification. Profiled with immunoSEQ multiplex PCR; TCRdb holds only in-frame clones, not every one. That table supplies the V and J calls and clone size; D and trimming were determined from the DNA. The sample yields 250,000 to 350,000 clones, 90% seen once.

Sequencing used peripheral blood. The TCR was taken from a woman in her 30s with COVID-19, enrolled during active disease. This chain connects TRBV27 to TRBJ1-6; D might be TRBD1 (5 bases). The CDR3 DNA is TGTGCCAGCACAACGGGGGTAGTCGGGTCACCCCTCCACTTT. Translation: CASTTGVVGSPLHF.